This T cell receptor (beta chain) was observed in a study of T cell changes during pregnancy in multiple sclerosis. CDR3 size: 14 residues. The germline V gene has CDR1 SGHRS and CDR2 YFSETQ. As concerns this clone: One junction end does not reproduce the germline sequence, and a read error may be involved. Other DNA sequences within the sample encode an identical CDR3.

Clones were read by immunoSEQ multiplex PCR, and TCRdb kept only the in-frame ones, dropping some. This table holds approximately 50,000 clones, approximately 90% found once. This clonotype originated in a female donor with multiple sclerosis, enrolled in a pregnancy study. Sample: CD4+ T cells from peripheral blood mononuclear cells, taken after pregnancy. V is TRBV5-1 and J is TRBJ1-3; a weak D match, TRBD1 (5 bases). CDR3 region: CASSSAGFAGTIYF. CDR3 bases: TGTGCCAGCAGCTCGGCAGGGTTCGCTGGCACCATATATTTT.